This passage covers 22 T cell receptor beta chains from one sample sequenced in a study of blood T cell repertoires in COVID-19. Produced via immunoSEQ multiplex PCR; TCRdb's table is partial and in-frame only. The sample lists some 250,000 clones, around 89% occurring once. The sample consisted of peripheral blood. These TCRs come from a woman aged 40 to 50 who had recovered from COVID-19.

The rearrangement joins TRBV19 to TRBJ2-1, with D possibly being TRBD2 (6 bases). This CDR3 is built from 15 residues. Germline loops: CDR1 LNHDA, CDR2 SQIVND (reference sequence). Trimming pared 6 bases from V and 4 bases from J, leaving 16 bases between. The CDR3 loop reads CASSPGLAPYNEQFF. For the CDR3, the DNA is TGTGCCAGTAGCCCGGGGCTAGCGCCTTACAATGAGCAGTTCTTC.

In the case of this clone: Other DNA sequences of this sample code for an identical CDR3. The J gene is TRBJ1-1, the V gene TRBV27, with 7 bases matching TRBD1. The CDR3 loop spans 12 amino acids. Trimming at V came to 6 bases and at J to 5 bases, leaving 3 bases not matched to a gene. CDR1 and CDR2 from the germline V gene are MNHEY and SMNVEV (reference sequence). The CDR3 here is CASSPGGTEAFF. CDR3 sequence (DNA): TGTGCCAGCAGCCCAGGGGGTACTGAAGCTTTCTTT.

CDR3 sequence reads: CASSLSSRGRLFMNTEAFF. Written as DNA, the CDR3 is TGTGCCAGCAGTTTATCCAGCCGGGGGAGGTTATTCATGAACACTGAAGCTTTCTTT. The V and J genes are TRBV28 and TRBJ1-1, with D tentatively TRBD1 (5 bases). Trimming cost V 1 base and J 0 bases, with 21 bases left between them. Germline values: CDR1 MDHEN, CDR2 SYDVKM. This CDR3 has 19 amino acids.

CDR3 nucleotides: TGTGCCAGCAGTCCCCCGGGGAGGATGGCCTATGGCTACACCTTC. It specifies CASSPPGRMAYGYTF. V gene TRBV6-2 or TRBV6-3 combines with J gene TRBJ1-2; D unclear. Deletions cut 5 bases from V and 4 bases from J, with 17 bases between. The CDR3 totals 15 residues. The germline gives CDR1 MNHEY, CDR2 SVGEGT.

The V and J genes are TRBV7-3 and TRBJ2-1; D is undetermined. The ends were cut back, 5 bases at V and 2 bases at J, with 7 bases in the middle. The CDR3 sequence is 13 residues long. The V gene's germline CDR1 is SGHTA and CDR2 FQGTGA. The CDR3 DNA reads TGTGCCAGCAGCCCCGTAGCCTACAATGAGCAGTTCTTC. It is translated as CASSPVAYNEQFF.

The chain is built from TRBV2 and TRBJ1-2; 10 nucleotides agree with TRBD1. V trimming: 5 bases; J trimming: 4 bases; junction bases outside the gene matches: 4. CDR1 is SNHLY and CDR2 is FYNNEI in the germline V gene. This CDR3 has 14 residues. CDR3 DNA sequence: TGTGCCAGCAGTTCGGACAGGGGGGCCTATGGCTACACCTTC. This translates into CASSSDRGAYGYTF.

A single count supports this clone. This chain links TRBV30 with TRBJ2-7; the D is unclear. Germline V gives CDR1 GTSNPN, CDR2 SVGIG (reference sequence). Trimming took 4 bases from V and 1 from J, leaving 8 bases between them. The CDR3 contains 12 residues. The CDR3 here is CAWTPRSYEQYF. The CDR3 bases are TGTGCCTGGACCCCTCGGTCCTACGAGCAGTACTTC.

This clone was seen just once. This rearrangement joins TRBV7-3 to TRBJ2-2, with D maybe TRBD1 (6 bases). Trimming cost V 5 bases and J 7 bases, with 17 bases left between them. The V gene's germline CDR1 is SGHTA and CDR2 FQGTGA. CDR3 length: 15 amino acids. The CDR3 loop reads CASSPPGTPHGELFF. The CDR3 nucleotides read TGTGCCAGCAGCCCCCCTGGGACACCCCACGGGGAGCTGTTTTTT.

This sequence joins TRBV12-5 and TRBJ2-3; TRBD1 matches at 7 bases. CDR3 length: 13 residues. V dropped 6 bases and J dropped 8; count of bases not matched to a gene: 8. In germline, CDR1 is LGHNT, CDR2 FRNRAP. CDR3 sequence: CASGPQPGGTQYF. The CDR3 nucleotides read TGTGCTAGTGGCCCCCAACCAGGGGGTACGCAGTATTTT. Drawing the rest from reference TRBV12-5 and TRBJ2-3, the complete variable domain is DARVTQTPRHKVTEMGQEVTMRCQPILGHNTVFWYRQTMMQGLELLAYFRNRAPLDDSGMPKDRFSAEMPDATLATLKIQPSEPRDSAVYFCASGPQPGGTQYFGPGTRLTVL.

The J gene is TRBJ1-5, the V gene TRBV24-1; 8 bases agree with TRBD1. The CDR3 sequence is 14 residues long. Germline V lookup: CDR1 KGHDR, CDR2 SFDVKD. Trimming at V came to 9 bases and at J to 2 bases, leaving 5 bases not matched to a gene. The CDR3 loop is CATATGAGNQPQHF. Written as DNA, the CDR3 is TGTGCCACCGCGACAGGGGCCGGCAATCAGCCCCAGCATTTT.

Turning to this clone: Its ends do not fully match the called genes, so a read error is possible. The chain employs TRBV7-7 and TRBJ2-7, with 10 bases aligning to TRBD1. The germline gives CDR1 SSHAT, CDR2 FNYEAQ (reference sequence). The CDR3 length is 14 residues. The CDR3 region is CASSLRTGGGEQYF. The CDR3 region has the DNA TGTGCTAGCAGCCTCCGGACAGGGGGGGGCGAGCAGTACTTC.

V is TRBV18 and J is TRBJ2-1; D is ambiguous. V shed 2 bases and J shed 8 bases, with 13 bases lying between them. Germline V lookup: CDR1 KGHSH, CDR2 LQKENI. The CDR3 consists of 14 residues. CDR3 in DNA: TGTGCCAGCTCACCAGTTGTAGTGGTCGATGAGCAGTTCTTC. It yields the protein CASSPVVVVDEQFF.

The chain uses TRBV11-2 and TRBJ2-2; no clear D gene. The CDR3 consists of 13 residues. Trimming cost V 10 bases and J 5 bases, with 14 bases left between them. Germline values: CDR1 SGHAT, CDR2 FQNNGV. In DNA, the CDR3 is TGTGCCACCCCACAATACAGTACCGGGGAGCTGTTTTTT. It is translated as CATPQYSTGELFF. Complete variable domain (other parts from reference TRBV11-2 and TRBJ2-2): EAGVAQSPRYKIIEKRQSVAFWCNPISGHATLYWYQQILGQGPKLLIQFQNNGVVDDSQLPKDRFSAERLKGVDSTLKIQPAKLEDSAVYLCATPQYSTGELFFGEGSRLTVL.

The chain recombines TRBV13 with TRBJ2-7, with a possible D match to TRBD2 (6 bases). The CDR3 is made up of 13 amino acids. Trimming removed 1 base at V and 6 bases at J, with 10 bases between. The V gene's germline CDR1 is PRHDT and CDR2 FYEKMQ (reference sequence). The CDR3 DNA reads as TGTGCCAGCAGCTTAGAGCGGAGGGGCGAGCAGTACGTC. Protein: CASSLERRGEQYV.

The V gene is TRBV6-2 or TRBV6-3, the J gene TRBJ2-7, with 10 bases fitting TRBD2. CDR3 size: 15 residues. The germline CDR1 and CDR2 sequences are MNHEY and SVGEGT. J was trimmed by 3 bases and V by 2 bases; bases with no gene match: 4. CDR3 DNA sequence: TGTGCCAGCAGTTACGGGGTAGCGGGAGGCTACGAGCAGTACTTC. The encoded protein is CASSYGVAGGYEQYF.

This chain uses TRBV10-2 with TRBJ2-2, with 15 nucleotides matching TRBD2. The CDR3 length is 20 residues. V was pared by 6 bases and J by 2 bases, with 13 bases of the junction left unmatched. Germline V lookup: CDR1 WSHSY, CDR2 SAAADI. CDR3 nucleotides: TGCGCCAGCAGCGATGGGGGACTAGCGGGAGGACTAGCCAACACCGGGGAGCTGTTTTTT. This translates into CASSDGGLAGGLANTGELFF.

Here the CDR3 reads CATQPRGANYGYTF. CDR3 nucleotides: TGTGCCACCCAGCCTCGGGGGGCCAACTATGGCTACACCTTC. V and J are TRBV19 and TRBJ1-2; perhaps TRBD1 as D (6 bases). The germline V gene encodes CDR1 LNHDA and CDR2 SQIVND (reference sequence). Trimming stripped 10 bases from V and 2 bases from J, with 17 bases between. CDR3 size: 14 residues.

The chain is built from TRBV25-1 and TRBJ2-4, with 12 bases lining up with TRBD2. The CDR3 runs 14 residues. Germline V gene lookup returns CDR1 MGHDK and CDR2 SYGVNS. V was pared by 7 bases and J by 8 bases, with 6 bases of the junction left unmatched. Written as DNA, the CDR3 is TGTGCCAGCAACCCTAGCGGGAGGGGGGACATTCAGTACTTC. The encoded protein is CASNPSGRGDIQYF.

The rearrangement joins TRBV29-1 to TRBJ1-1; no clear D. V dropped 4 bases and J dropped 6 bases, with 6 bases sitting between them. The CDR3 totals 10 residues. Germline CDR1 is SQVTM and CDR2 is ANQGSEA. The CDR3 nucleotides are TGCAGCGTTGTTCGCGCTGAAGCTTTCTTT. Translation: CSVVRAEAFF.

The J gene is TRBJ2-7, the V gene TRBV7-2, with 13 bases lining up with TRBD2. Germline assignment: CDR1 SGHTA and CDR2 FQGNSA. The CDR3 contains 15 residues. With 5 bases clipped from V and 6 bases from J, the junction kept 7 bases outside the gene matches. CDR3 in amino acids: CASSPTSGRLGEQYF. As DNA, the CDR3 is TGTGCCAGCAGCCCGACTAGCGGGAGGTTGGGCGAGCAGTACTTC.

The genes are TRBV27 and TRBJ1-4; D unclear. CDR3 length: 15 residues. Trimming left V 2 bases short and J 8 bases short, with 15 bases between. Germline lookup yields CDR1 MNHEY and CDR2 SMNVEV (reference sequence). CDR3 region: CASSLSGWGGEKLFF. CDR3 DNA: TGTGCCAGCAGTTTAAGCGGGTGGGGTGGGGAAAAACTGTTTTTT.

The chain uses TRBV27 and TRBJ2-7; 10 positions match TRBD2. Germline CDR1 reads MNHEY; CDR2 reads SMNVEV (reference sequence). The ends lost 3 bases at V and 2 bases at J; junction bases unmatched: 16. The CDR3 is 19 amino acids. CDR3 in amino acids: CASSFGRGSGRPLAYEQYF. The CDR3 DNA follows: TGTGCCAGCAGTTTTGGGAGAGGTAGCGGGAGGCCCCTGGCCTACGAGCAGTACTTC.